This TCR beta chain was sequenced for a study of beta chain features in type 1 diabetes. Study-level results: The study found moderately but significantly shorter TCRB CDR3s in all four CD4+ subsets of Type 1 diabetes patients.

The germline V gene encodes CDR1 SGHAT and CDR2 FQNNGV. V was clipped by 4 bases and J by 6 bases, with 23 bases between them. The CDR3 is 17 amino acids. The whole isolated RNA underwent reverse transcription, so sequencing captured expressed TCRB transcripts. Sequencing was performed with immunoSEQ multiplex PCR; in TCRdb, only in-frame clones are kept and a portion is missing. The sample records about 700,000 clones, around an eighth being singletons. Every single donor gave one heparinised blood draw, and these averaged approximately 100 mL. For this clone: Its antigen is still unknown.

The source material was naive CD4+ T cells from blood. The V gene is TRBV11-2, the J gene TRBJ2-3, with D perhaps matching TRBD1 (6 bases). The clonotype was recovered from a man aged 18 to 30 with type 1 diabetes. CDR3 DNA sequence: TGTGCCAGCAGCTCCGAAGGGCCAGGGGCCACCTGGGATACGCAGTATTTT. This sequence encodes CASSSEGPGATWDTQYF.